One sample yielded the 3 T cell receptor beta chains listed below, sequenced in a study of CD8+ T cells in alopecia areata. cDNA reverse transcribed from extracted RNA served as the sequencing template. Profiling relied on immunoSEQ multiplex PCR, and the TCRdb table lists in-frame clones only, not all of them. Of roughly 250,000 clones in the sample, roughly 63% were seen once. The treatment: oral pan-JAK inhibitor, 5-10 mg twice daily. The material sequenced was CD4+ T cells sorted from blood, taken around week 53, from a patient treated with tofacitinib. These receptors originate from a human donor with alopecia areata.

The chain links TRBV7-2 to TRBJ2-1; weak D call: TRBD2 (5 bases). Trimming took off 2 bases at V and 8 bases at J, with 13 bases between the two ends. CDR3 length: 14 amino acids. Germline CDR1 reads SGHTA; CDR2 reads FQGNSA. The CDR3 here is CASSLRGFEDEQFF. CDR3 sequence (DNA): TGTGCCAGCAGCTTACGGGGTTTTGAGGATGAGCAGTTCTTC.

The genes are TRBV27 and TRBJ2-6; D gene unclear. Germline V gene lookup returns CDR1 MNHEY and CDR2 SMNVEV (reference sequence). This CDR3 is built from 19 residues. The germline V and J ends were trimmed by 5 bases and 0 bases, with 20 bases remaining between them. CDR3 amino acids: CASSPLASGFVSGANVLTF. The CDR3 nucleotides read TGTGCCAGCAGTCCCCTCGCGTCAGGCTTTGTCTCTGGGGCCAACGTCCTGACTTTC. Filled out from reference TRBV27 and TRBJ2-6, the complete variable domain reads EAQVTQNPRYLITVTGKKLTVTCSQNMNHEYMSWYRQDPGLGLRQIYYSMNVEVTDKGDVPEGYKVSRKEKRNFPLILESPSPNQTSLYFCASSPLASGFVSGANVLTFGAGSRLTVL.

The chain recombines TRBV6-5 with TRBJ2-7; D call uncertain. V was cut by 2 bases and J by 0 bases, with 8 bases left in between. This CDR3 spans 14 amino acids. Germline CDR1 and CDR2: MNHEY and SVGAGI. CDR3 protein: CASSYRPASYEQYF. The CDR3 region has the DNA TGTGCCAGCAGTTACCGGCCAGCCTCCTACGAGCAGTACTTC.